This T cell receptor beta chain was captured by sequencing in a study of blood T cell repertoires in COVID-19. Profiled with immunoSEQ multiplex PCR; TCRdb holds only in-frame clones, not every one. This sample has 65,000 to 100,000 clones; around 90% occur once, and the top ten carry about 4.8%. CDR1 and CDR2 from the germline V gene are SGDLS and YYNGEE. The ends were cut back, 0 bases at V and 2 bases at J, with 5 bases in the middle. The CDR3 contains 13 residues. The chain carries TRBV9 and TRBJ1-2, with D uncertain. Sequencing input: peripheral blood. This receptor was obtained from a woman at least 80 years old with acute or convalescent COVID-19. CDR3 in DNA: TGTGCCAGCAGCGTAGGAGAAAACTATGGCTACACCTTC. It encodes CASSVGENYGYTF.